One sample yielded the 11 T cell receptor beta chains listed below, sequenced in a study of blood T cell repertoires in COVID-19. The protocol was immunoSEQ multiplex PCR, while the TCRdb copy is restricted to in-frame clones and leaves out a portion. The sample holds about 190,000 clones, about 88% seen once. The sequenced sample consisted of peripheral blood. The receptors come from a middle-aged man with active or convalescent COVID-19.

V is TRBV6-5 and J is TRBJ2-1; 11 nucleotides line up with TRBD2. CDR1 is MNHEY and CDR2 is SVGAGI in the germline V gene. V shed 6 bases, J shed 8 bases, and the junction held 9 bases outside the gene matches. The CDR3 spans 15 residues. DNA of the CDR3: TGTGCCAGCAGCGCGGGACTAGCGGCCTGGGATGAGCAGTTCTTC. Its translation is CASSAGLAAWDEQFF.

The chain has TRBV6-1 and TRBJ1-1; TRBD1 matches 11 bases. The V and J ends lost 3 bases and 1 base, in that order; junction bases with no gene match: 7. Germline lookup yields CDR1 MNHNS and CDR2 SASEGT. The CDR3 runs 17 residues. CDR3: CASSELDRGPTNTEAFF. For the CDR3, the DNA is TGTGCCAGCAGTGAGTTGGACAGGGGGCCCACGAACACTGAAGCTTTCTTT.

CDR3 DNA: TGTGCCAGCAGCCCCAGGGGGCTGAGTGAAAAACTGTTTTTT. Its translation is CASSPRGLSEKLFF. The J gene is TRBJ1-4, the V gene TRBV7-8, with 8 bases that match TRBD1. Germline V gene sequence: CDR1 SGHVS, CDR2 FQNEAQ. Trimming at V came to 5 bases and at J to 7 bases, leaving 6 bases not matched to a gene. This CDR3 has 14 amino acids.

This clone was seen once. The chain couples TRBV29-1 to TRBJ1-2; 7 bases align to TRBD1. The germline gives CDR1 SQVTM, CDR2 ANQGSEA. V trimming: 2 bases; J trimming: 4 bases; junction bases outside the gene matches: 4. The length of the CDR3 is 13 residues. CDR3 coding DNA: TGCAGCGTTGAAAAGGGGGCAGGCTATGGCTACACCTTC. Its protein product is CSVEKGAGYGYTF.

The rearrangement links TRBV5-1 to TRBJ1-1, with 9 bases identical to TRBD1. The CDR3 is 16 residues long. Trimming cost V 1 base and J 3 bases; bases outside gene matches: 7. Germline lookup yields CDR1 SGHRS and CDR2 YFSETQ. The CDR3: CASSLKQGAKDTEAFF. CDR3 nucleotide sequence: TGCGCCAGCAGCTTGAAACAGGGGGCTAAGGACACTGAAGCTTTCTTT.

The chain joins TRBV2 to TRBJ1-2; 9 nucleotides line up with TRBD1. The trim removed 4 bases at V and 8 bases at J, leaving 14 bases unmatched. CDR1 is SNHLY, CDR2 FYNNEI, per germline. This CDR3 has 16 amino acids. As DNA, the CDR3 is TGTGCCAGCAGTGCCCGCCCATTGGGACAGGGTTTCGGCTACACCTTC. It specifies CASSARPLGQGFGYTF.

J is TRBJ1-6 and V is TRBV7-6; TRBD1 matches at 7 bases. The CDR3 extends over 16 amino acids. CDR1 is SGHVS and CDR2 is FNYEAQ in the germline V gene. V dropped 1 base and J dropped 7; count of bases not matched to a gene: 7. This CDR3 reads CASSLVHRGGNSPLHF. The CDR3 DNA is TGTGCCAGCAGCTTAGTTCACAGGGGTGGCAATTCACCCCTCCACTTT.

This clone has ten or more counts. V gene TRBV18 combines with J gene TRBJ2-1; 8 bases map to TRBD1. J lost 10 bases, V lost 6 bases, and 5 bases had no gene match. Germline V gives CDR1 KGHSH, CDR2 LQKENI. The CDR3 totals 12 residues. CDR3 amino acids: CASSPQGAEQFF. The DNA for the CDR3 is TGTGCCAGCTCGCCCCAGGGGGCCGAGCAGTTCTTC. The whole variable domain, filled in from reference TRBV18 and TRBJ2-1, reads NAGVMQNPRHLVRRRGQEARLRCSPMKGHSHVYWYRQLPEEGLKFMVYLQKENIIDESGMPKERFSAEFPKEGPSILRIQQVVRGDSAAYFCASSPQGAEQFFGPGTRLTVL.

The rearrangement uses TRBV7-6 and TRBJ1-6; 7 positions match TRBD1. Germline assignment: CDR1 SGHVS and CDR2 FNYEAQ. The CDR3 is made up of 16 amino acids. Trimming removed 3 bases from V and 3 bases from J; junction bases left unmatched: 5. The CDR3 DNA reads TGTGCCAGCAGCTTGGCAGGGGGTGACTATAATTCACCCCTCCACTTT. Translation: CASSLAGGDYNSPLHF.

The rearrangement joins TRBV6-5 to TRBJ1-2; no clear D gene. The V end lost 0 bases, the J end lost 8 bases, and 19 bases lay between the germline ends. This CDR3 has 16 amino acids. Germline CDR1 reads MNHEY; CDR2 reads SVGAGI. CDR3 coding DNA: TGTGCCAGCAGTTACTCGAATATGAGAGGGTTGGGGGGCTACACCTTC. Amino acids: CASSYSNMRGLGGYTF.

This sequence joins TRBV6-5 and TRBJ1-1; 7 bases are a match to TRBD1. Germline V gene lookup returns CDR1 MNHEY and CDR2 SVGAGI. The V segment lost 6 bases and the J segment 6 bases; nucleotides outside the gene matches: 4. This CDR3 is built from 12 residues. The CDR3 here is CASSLGQAEAFF. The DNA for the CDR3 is TGTGCCAGCAGCCTCGGACAGGCTGAAGCTTTCTTT.